The rows below give T cell receptor beta chains drawn from one sample of a study of beta chain features in type 1 diabetes. Data came from immunoSEQ multiplex PCR; TCRdb stores just in-frame clones and leaves some out. The sample records 600,000 to 700,000 clones, around 12% being singletons. The sequenced material came from naive CD4+ T cells from blood. These receptor sequences come from a man aged 30 to 39 with type 1 diabetes. Each CDR3 is given with its conserved first and last residue. The D gene is left open where the match is weak. Clone size appears in some rows only: once, few, many, or a class for an expanded clone.

>TRBJ2-7|.|TRBV11-2|few
TGTGCCAGCAGCCTGGCCTACGAGCAGTACTTC
CASSLAYEQYF
>TRBJ2-4|.|TRBV6-5|.
TGTGCCAGCAGTCCCACAGGTGGTGGTGAAAACATTCAGTACTTC
CASSPTGGGENIQYF
>TRBJ2-2|.|TRBV5-1|.
TGCGCCAGCAGCCTACGAAGGGGGTCCGGGGAGCTGTTTTTT
CASSLRRGSGELFF
>TRBJ2-7|TRBD1|TRBV2|.
TGTGCCAGCAGTCGGGACAGAATTTCCTACGAGCAGTACTTC
CASSRDRISYEQYF
>TRBJ2-3|.|TRBV7-9|few
TGTGCCAGTTTACCGGGACTGAGCACAGATACGCAGTATTTT
CASLPGLSTDTQYF
>TRBJ1-2|.|TRBV2|few
TGTGCCAGCAGTGGCGACCGGTATGGCTACACCTTC
CASSGDRYGYTF
>TRBJ2-2|TRBD1|TRBV28|.
TGTGCCAGCAGTCCTGGGACAGGGTTGCTGTTTTTT
CASSPGTGLLFF
>TRBJ2-6|TRBD2|TRBV9|.
TGTGCCAGCAGCCCCAGGGAGGGCCGGGCTGGGGCCAACGTCCTGACTTTC
CASSPREGRAGANVLTF
>TRBJ1-3|TRBD1|TRBV28|few
TGTGCCAGCAGCCCATACCAGACAGGGTCGGTAATCGCTGGAAACACCATATATTTT
CASSPYQTGSVIAGNTIYF
>TRBJ1-3|.|TRBV30|few
TGTGCCTGCAGAACCGGGACAACAAGCTCTGGAAACACCATATATTTT
CACRTGTTSSGNTIYF
>TRBJ2-7|.|TRBV7-2|few
TGTGCCAGCAGCTTAGGACCGGGACAACAGTACGAGCAGTACTTC
CASSLGPGQQYEQYF
>TRBJ2-1|.|TRBV29-1|.
TGCAGCGTTCGGACCCAGAGCTCCTACAATGAGCAGTTCTTC
CSVRTQSSYNEQFF
>TRBJ2-1|.|TRBV11-2|.
TGTGCCAGCAGCGCCCTCACGGACGGACGGTACAATGAGCAGTTCTTC
CASSALTDGRYNEQFF
>TRBJ1-1|.|TRBV5-6|.
TGTGCCAGCAGCTTTCAGGGAGCCACTGAAGCTTTCTTT
CASSFQGATEAFF
>TRBJ2-5|.|TRBV7-8|few
TGTGCCAGCAGCTCGGTAGAGACCCAGTACTTC
CASSSVETQYF
>TRBJ2-5|TRBD2|TRBV6-6|few
TGTGCCAGCAGCATTCTAGCGGGGGCACAAGAGACCCAGTACTTC
CASSILAGAQETQYF
>TRBJ1-4|.|TRBV7-2|few
TGTGCCAGCAGCTTGAACGGCTGGGAAAAACTGTTTTTT
CASSLNGWEKLFF
>TRBJ2-5|.|TRBV20-1|.
TGCAGTGTGTACCAAGAGACCCAGTACTTC
CSVYQETQYF
>TRBJ1-5|.|TRBV7-2|few
TGTGCCAGCAGCTTAGTCCATAGTTTCAATCAGCCCCAGCATTTT
CASSLVHSFNQPQHF
>TRBJ2-2|.|TRBV7-2|few
TGTGCCAGCAGCTTAGTAGGGCGGCGGGGCACCGGGGAGCTGTTTTTT
CASSLVGRRGTGELFF
>TRBJ2-1|.|TRBV7-2|few
TGTGCCACAAGCCCGGGGGCGGTAGGGCAGTTCTTC
CATSPGAVGQFF
>TRBJ2-7|TRBD1|TRBV6-6|few
TGTGCCAGCAGTTACGGCGGGACAGGCCGCTACGAGCAGTACTTC
CASSYGGTGRYEQYF
>TRBJ1-6|TRBD1|TRBV14|.
TGTGCCAGCAGCCAGGACAGGTGGACACCCCTCCACTTT
CASSQDRWTPLHF
>TRBJ1-3|TRBD1|TRBV11-2|.
TGTGCCAGCAGCTGGGGGGGGACAGCTTACTCTGGAAACACCATATATTTT
CASSWGGTAYSGNTIYF
>TRBJ1-2|.|TRBV10-3|.
TGTGCCATCAGTGAGTCGGGGCAGTTCGATCTTGGTGGCTACACCTTC
CAISESGQFDLGGYTF
>TRBJ2-5|.|TRBV2|few
TGTGCCAGCCCCGGCCCCATGGGAGAGACCCAGTACTTC
CASPGPMGETQYF
>TRBJ1-5|TRBD1|TRBV9|.
TGTGCCAGCAGCCGGCAGGGGGACCAGCCCCAGCATTTT
CASSRQGDQPQHF
>TRBJ2-6|.|TRBV9|once
TGTGCCAGCAGCGTAGAGGACGTACGCTCTGGGGCCAACGTCCTGACTTTC
CASSVEDVRSGANVLTF
>TRBJ1-2|.|TRBV11-2|.
TGTGCCAGCAGCTTAGATGCCGGCCACTATGGCTACACCTTC
CASSLDAGHYGYTF
>TRBJ2-1|.|TRBV30|.
TGTGCCTGGAGGTTGGGAGCTCCCGAGAACAATGAGCAGTTCTTC
CAWRLGAPENNEQFF
>TRBJ1-2|TRBD1|TRBV30|few
TGTGCCTTGACGGGACAGCCTAACTATGGCTACACCTTC
CALTGQPNYGYTF
>TRBJ1-5|TRBD1|TRBV29-1|.
TGCAGCGTTGGAGAAGTAGCACAGGGGGGCCCCAATCAGCCCCAGCATTTT
CSVGEVAQGGPNQPQHF
>TRBJ2-5|.|TRBV15|few
TGTGCCACCAGCAGAGGACGACCGTCTTCGGAGACCCAGTACTTC
CATSRGRPSSETQYF
>TRBJ2-2|TRBD2|TRBV5-6|.
TGTGCCAGCAGCTCCGGGACTAGTTACACCGGGGAGCTGTTTTTT
CASSSGTSYTGELFF
>TRBJ2-2|TRBD1|TRBV11-3|few
TGTGCCAGCAGTTATCAGGGGGCCGGGCTGTTTTTT
CASSYQGAGLFF
>TRBJ2-3|TRBD1|TRBV11-3|few
TGTGCCAGCAGCGCTTGGACAGGGGACACAGATACGCAGTATTTT
CASSAWTGDTDTQYF
>TRBJ1-2|.|TRBV12-5|few
TGTGCTAGTGGTTCCCCTCGAGGGGCTGGCTATGGCTACACCTTC
CASGSPRGAGYGYTF
>TRBJ1-4|TRBD1|TRBV6-1|few
TGTGCCAGCAGTGCCGGACAGGGTCATGCTAATGAAAAACTGTTTTTT
CASSAGQGHANEKLFF
>TRBJ2-5|TRBD1|TRBV9|.
TGTGCCAGCAGCGTAGGGGTACTGGACAGGGGGCAAGAGACCCAGTACTTC
CASSVGVLDRGQETQYF
>TRBJ2-3|.|TRBV7-2|few
TGTGCCAGCAGCTCCCTAGTCACAGATACGCAGTATTTT
CASSSLVTDTQYF
>TRBJ2-5|.|TRBV30|.
TGTGCCTGGAACTGGGCCAGGGGAGAGACCCAGTACTTC
CAWNWARGETQYF
>TRBJ1-5|.|TRBV7-9|.
TGTGCCAGCAGCTTAAACTGGAATCAGCCCCAGCATTTT
CASSLNWNQPQHF
>TRBJ1-5|.|TRBV5-6|few
TGTGCCAGCAGCCCGGGGGTCGGCAATCAGCCCCAGCATTTT
CASSPGVGNQPQHF
>TRBJ1-6|TRBD1|TRBV7-2|.
TGTGCCAGCAGCTCGCGCGGAGGACAGGGAAGTTCACCCCTCCACTTT
CASSSRGGQGSSPLHF
>TRBJ1-2|.|TRBV13|few
TGTGCCAGCAGCTTAGTGGGCAGAAACTATGGCTACACCTTC
CASSLVGRNYGYTF
>TRBJ2-1|.|TRBV14|few
TGTGCCAGCAGCCGCGAGCGAACGGAAAACAATGAGCAGTTCTTC
CASSRERTENNEQFF
>TRBJ2-3|TRBD1|TRBV6-6|few
TGTGCCAGCAGTCGACAGGGGGATACGCAGTATTTT
CASSRQGDTQYF
>TRBJ1-2|.|TRBV29-1|.
TGCAGCGTTGAACTCCTTACTGGGGCCTACTATGGCTACACCTTC
CSVELLTGAYYGYTF
>TRBJ2-5|.|TRBV19|few
TGTGCCAGTAGTCCCCGCAAGGGACTTGGGGGGGAGACCCAGTACTTC
CASSPRKGLGGETQYF
>TRBJ2-7|TRBD1|TRBV7-2|.
TGTGCCAGCAGCCACCGACAGGGGGACTACGAGCAGTACTTC
CASSHRQGDYEQYF
>TRBJ1-2|TRBD1|TRBV5-1|few
TGCGCCAGCAGCTCGCAGGGGGACCTGGGCACCTTC
CASSSQGDLGTF
>TRBJ1-1|.|TRBV7-9|.
TGTGCCAGCAGCTTAGCGTCCACTGAAGCTTTCTTT
CASSLASTEAFF
>TRBJ1-2|.|TRBV25-1|few
TGTGCCAGCAGTGACAGCGGTGGTCTCTACACCTTC
CASSDSGGLYTF
>TRBJ2-7|.|TRBV5-1|.
TGCGCCAGCAGCCGGGGCGGGGCGGATACCTTCGAGCAGTACTTC
CASSRGGADTFEQYF
>TRBJ2-7|.|TRBV18|few
TGTGCCAGCTCACCACGGGCCTTCCCCTACGAGCAGTACTTC
CASSPRAFPYEQYF